These 31 T cell receptor beta chains were sequenced from one sample in a study of blood T cell repertoires in COVID-19. The protocol was immunoSEQ multiplex PCR, while the TCRdb copy is restricted to in-frame clones and leaves out a portion. The data contain about 140,000 clones, less than 85% of them singletons. The sequencing sample was made of peripheral blood. The receptors come from a human donor in a cohort sampled during active COVID-19.

The J gene is TRBJ2-3, the V gene TRBV7-9; 7 positions agree with TRBD1. The V segment lost 3 bases and the J segment 3 bases; nucleotides outside the gene matches: 15. The CDR3 loop spans 18 amino acids. Germline CDR1 and CDR2: SEHNR and FQNEAQ (reference sequence). The CDR3 is CASSLPPDRDRQTDTQYF. In DNA form, the CDR3 reads TGTGCCAGCAGCTTGCCCCCCGACAGGGACCGTCAGACAGATACGCAGTATTTT.

The V call is TRBV7-2, the J call TRBJ2-7; 8 nucleotides line up with TRBD1. The CDR3 is made up of 14 amino acids. With V trimmed by 5 bases and J by 6 bases, 9 bases remained unmatched. Germline V gene sequence: CDR1 SGHTA, CDR2 FQGNSA. CDR3 amino acids: CASSTRQGSGEQYF. In nucleotides, the CDR3 is TGTGCCAGCAGCACCCGACAGGGGTCGGGCGAGCAGTACTTC. The whole variable domain, remainder taken from reference TRBV7-2 and TRBJ2-7, is GAGVSQSPSNKVTEKGKDVELRCDPISGHTALYWYRQSLGQGLEFLIYFQGNSAPDKSGLPSDRFSAERTGGSVSTLTIQRTQQEDSAVYLCASSTRQGSGEQYFGPGTRLTVT.

This clone has just a few counts. At the DNA level, this CDR3 is encoded by other sequences in the same sample as well. The J gene is TRBJ2-5, the V gene TRBV29-1; 11 nucleotides match TRBD2. CDR3 length: 14 amino acids. Germline CDR1 and CDR2: SQVTM and ANQGSEA. V lost 4 bases and J lost 5; bases outside the gene matches: 6. The CDR3 loop reads CSVVPSGGWETQYF. In nucleotides, the CDR3 is TGCAGCGTTGTCCCTAGCGGGGGGTGGGAGACCCAGTACTTC.

The rearrangement joins TRBV5-6 to TRBJ2-7; TRBD1 agrees at 8 bases. This CDR3 contains 14 residues. The V and J ends lost 3 bases and 2 bases, in that order; junction bases with no gene match: 4. CDR1 is SGHDT and CDR2 is YYEEEE in the germline V gene. For the CDR3, the DNA is TGTGCCAGCAGCTCGGACAGGGTTGCCTACGAGCAGTACTTC. Its translation is CASSSDRVAYEQYF. The whole variable domain, remainder taken from reference TRBV5-6 and TRBJ2-7, is DAGVTQSPTHLIKTRGQQVTLRCSPKSGHDTVSWYQQALGQGPQFIFQYYEEEERQRGNFPDRFSGHQFPNYSSELNVNALLLGDSALYLCASSSDRVAYEQYFGPGTRLTVT.

The chain uses TRBV2 and TRBJ2-7, with 8 bases identical to TRBD1. The length of the CDR3 is 17 residues. The trim removed 4 bases at V and 0 bases at J, leaving 11 bases unmatched. The germline CDR1 and CDR2 sequences are SNHLY and FYNNEI. The CDR3 sequence: CASSVGQGASYSYEQYF. CDR3 in DNA: TGTGCCAGCAGTGTCGGGCAGGGGGCCTCCTACTCCTACGAGCAGTACTTC.

V is TRBV15 and J is TRBJ1-4, with 10 nucleotides matching TRBD1. The CDR3 length is 14 residues. Trimming cost V 5 bases and J 8 bases; bases outside gene matches: 5. CDR1 is LNHNV, CDR2 YYDKDF, per germline (reference sequence). The CDR3 DNA reads TGTGCCACCAGCTCACCGGGACAGGGGGAAAAACTGTTTTTT. The encoded protein is CATSSPGQGEKLFF.

The V call is TRBV5-1, the J call TRBJ2-3; TRBD1 matches at 7 bases. CDR3 size: 15 residues. Trimming took 4 bases from V and 0 from J; bases not matched to a gene: 5. Germline V lookup: CDR1 SGHRS, CDR2 YFSETQ. The CDR3 DNA follows: TGCGCCAGCAGCGTGACAGGGTATAGCACAGATACGCAGTATTTT. Residues: CASSVTGYSTDTQYF.

This chain joins TRBV5-6 and TRBJ2-2; possible D gene TRBD2, 5 bases. With 0 bases removed from V and 5 bases from J, the gap between germline ends came to 11 bases. Germline V CDR1 and CDR2: SGHDT, YYEEEE. CDR3 length equals 15 residues. The CDR3 is CASSLGHRGTGELFF. Here the CDR3 DNA reads TGTGCCAGCAGCTTGGGGCATCGGGGTACCGGGGAGCTGTTTTTT.

The gene calls are TRBV29-1 and TRBJ2-3; TRBD2 aligns across 9 bases. Looked up from germline, CDR1 is SQVTM and CDR2 is ANQGSEA. V lost 1 base and J lost 4; bases outside the gene matches: 6. This CDR3 comprises 15 residues. CDR3: CSVEGASGAPDTQYF. The CDR3 nucleotides are TGCAGCGTTGAAGGGGCTAGCGGGGCCCCAGATACGCAGTATTTT.

The rearrangement links TRBV6-2 or TRBV6-3 to TRBJ1-1; TRBD1 might be the D (5 bases). Trimming shortened V by 5 bases and J by 3 bases, and 13 bases separated the two germline ends. Germline V CDR1 and CDR2: MNHEY, SVGEGT. This CDR3 contains 14 residues. CDR3 DNA sequence: TGTGCCAGCAGTACCAACAAGGGGTACACTGAAGCTTTCTTT. This translates into CASSTNKGYTEAFF.

This chain connects TRBV5-5 to TRBJ1-2; possibly TRBD1 for D (5 bases). Deletions cut 2 bases from V and 8 bases from J, with 10 bases between. The CDR3 totals 12 residues. Germline V gene lookup returns CDR1 SGHKS and CDR2 YYEKEE (reference sequence). Here the CDR3 reads CASSLEPGGYTF. The CDR3 nucleotides read TGTGCCAGCAGCTTAGAACCAGGGGGCTACACCTTC.

The gene calls are TRBV4-1 and TRBJ2-3; the match to TRBD1 covers 7 bases. The CDR3 is 19 residues long. Germline CDR1 reads MGHRA; CDR2 reads YSYEKL. Unmatched junction bases numbered 16, after V lost 4 bases and J lost 0 bases. CDR3 in amino acids: CASSPQPRGGSDSTDTQYF. CDR3 nucleotide sequence: TGCGCCAGCAGCCCCCAGCCGCGAGGGGGCTCTGACAGCACAGATACGCAGTATTTT.

The chain uses TRBV15 and TRBJ2-2; 8 bases are a match to TRBD2. Germline V CDR1 and CDR2: LNHNV, YYDKDF (reference sequence). V gave up 9 bases and J gave up 5 bases; unmatched junction bases: 8. CDR3 size: 14 residues. In DNA, the CDR3 is TGTGCCACTCGGGGGGGCAGAGTAACCGGGGAGCTGTTTTTT. Its protein product is CATRGGRVTGELFF.

J is TRBJ1-2 and V is TRBV30; 12 bases match TRBD1. V was pared by 4 bases and J by 2 bases, with 5 bases of the junction left unmatched. CDR3 length: 15 amino acids. The V gene's germline CDR1 is GTSNPN and CDR2 SVGIG (reference sequence). The CDR3 coding sequence is TGTGCCTGGAACTCCGGGACAGGGGGCAACTATGGCTACACCTTC. Translating it yields CAWNSGTGGNYGYTF.

The chain couples TRBV9 to TRBJ2-2; 10 bases map to TRBD1. The trim removed 7 bases at V and 7 bases at J, leaving 10 bases unmatched. The V gene's germline CDR1 is SGDLS and CDR2 YYNGEE. This CDR3 has 15 residues. CDR3 nucleotide sequence: TGTGCCAGCCGACCTGGGGGACAGGGGAACGGGGAGCTGTTTTTT. It is translated as CASRPGGQGNGELFF.

This rearrangement joins TRBV5-1 to TRBJ2-1; 11 bases match TRBD2. Germline values: CDR1 SGHRS, CDR2 YFSETQ. Unmatched junction bases numbered 7, after V lost 2 bases and J lost 6 bases. The CDR3 loop spans 16 amino acids. CDR3 sequence reads: CASSLNSGGVLNEQFF. CDR3 DNA: TGCGCCAGCAGCTTAAATAGCGGGGGGGTACTCAATGAGCAGTTCTTC.

The J gene is TRBJ2-3, the V gene TRBV25-1; TRBD1 agrees at 7 bases. The CDR3 is made up of 14 amino acids. CDR1 MGHDK and CDR2 SYGVNS come from the germline V gene. V shed 1 base and J 3 bases; nucleotides not matched to a gene: 1. The CDR3 region has the DNA TGTGCCAGCAGTGAATTACAGGGGACAGATACGCAGTATTTT. It yields the protein CASSELQGTDTQYF.

The chain uses TRBV6-5 and TRBJ2-3; 7 bases line up with TRBD1. Germline V gene sequence: CDR1 MNHEY, CDR2 SVGAGI. The ends lost 7 bases at V and 4 bases at J; junction bases unmatched: 11. The CDR3 covers 15 residues. CDR3 loop: CASKRGQGAPDTQYF. The CDR3 nucleotides read TGTGCCAGCAAAAGGGGGCAGGGAGCCCCAGATACGCAGTATTTT.

A remark on this clone: The junction and the germline gene differ at one end; a read error may be behind it. V and J are TRBV7-7 and TRBJ2-5; D is perhaps TRBD1 (6 bases). The CDR3 is 14 amino acids. Germline CDR1 reads SSHAT; CDR2 reads FNYEAQ (reference sequence). Here the CDR3 reads CASSRDRTDGTQYF. The CDR3 bases are TGTGCTAGCAGCAGAGACAGGACCGACGGGACCCAGTACTTC.

The chain carries TRBV7-2 and TRBJ2-2, with 11 bases fitting TRBD2. This CDR3 comprises 15 residues. V shed 5 bases, J shed 5 bases, and the junction held 4 bases outside the gene matches. Germline CDR1 is SGHTA and CDR2 is FQGNSA. CDR3 residues: CASSLSGGVTGELFF. DNA for the CDR3: TGTGCCAGCAGCCTTAGCGGGGGGGTTACCGGGGAGCTGTTTTTT.

This chain links TRBV7-2 with TRBJ2-5; 9 bases are shared with TRBD2. The CDR3 loop spans 13 amino acids. V lost 1 base to trimming and J lost 10 bases; unmatched junction nucleotides: 4. Germline V gene lookup returns CDR1 SGHTA and CDR2 FQGNSA. The DNA for the CDR3 is TGTGCCAGCAGCTTAGGGGGACTAGCTCGCCAGTACTTC. Its translation is CASSLGGLARQYF.

V gene TRBV12-3 or TRBV12-4 combines with J gene TRBJ2-5, with D unresolved. The V end was cut by 4 bases, the J end by 3 bases, with 6 bases between. CDR3 length: 12 amino acids. CDR3 coding DNA: TGTGCCAGCAGTTCCTATAAAGAGACCCAGTACTTC. Protein: CASSSYKETQYF.

V and J are TRBV7-8 and TRBJ2-3, with D perhaps matching TRBD2 (6 bases). Trimming took off 2 bases at V and 5 bases at J, with 14 bases between the two ends. CDR1 is SGHVS, CDR2 FQNEAQ, per germline. This CDR3 is 15 amino acids long. The CDR3 sequence is CASSLSGTGEDTQYF. CDR3 bases: TGTGCCAGCAGCTTATCTGGGACTGGAGAAGATACGCAGTATTTT.

The CDR3 reads CASSLSRNQPQHF. CDR3 coding DNA: TGCGCCAGCAGCTTGTCGAGAAATCAGCCCCAGCATTTT. V usage is TRBV5-1 and J usage is TRBJ1-5; D not certain. Germline loops: CDR1 SGHRS, CDR2 YFSETQ. The CDR3 loop spans 13 amino acids. V shed 1 base and J shed 4 bases, with 6 bases lying between them.

Only one count was recorded for this clone. The V call is TRBV6-2 or TRBV6-3, the J call TRBJ1-5; 9 nucleotides match TRBD1. The CDR3 is 18 amino acids. Trimming removed 1 base from V and 0 bases from J; junction bases left unmatched: 7. CDR1 and CDR2 (germline): MNHEY, SVGEGT. CDR3 sequence reads: CASSYFGTGSFSNQPQHF. The CDR3 DNA follows: TGTGCCAGCAGTTACTTCGGGACAGGGTCCTTTAGCAATCAGCCCCAGCATTTT.

This clone has just one count. V and J are TRBV3-1 (or the pseudogene TRBV3-2) and TRBJ2-2; tentatively, D is TRBD1 (5 bases). V gave up 3 bases and J gave up 11 bases, with 7 bases separating them. Germline loops: CDR1 LGHDT, CDR2 YNNKEL (reference sequence). The CDR3 covers 11 residues. The DNA of the CDR3 is TGTGCCAGCAGCCAGCAGGGTGAGCTGTTTTTT. As protein: CASSQQGELFF.

The V and J genes are TRBV9 and TRBJ2-3, with 7 bases that match TRBD1. The CDR3 contains 16 residues. The ends lost 0 bases at V and 0 bases at J; junction bases unmatched: 4. From germline, CDR1 is SGDLS and CDR2 YYNGEE. The CDR3 loop reads CASSVDAGGSTDTQYF. DNA for the CDR3: TGTGCCAGCAGCGTAGACGCAGGGGGTAGCACAGATACGCAGTATTTT.

This CDR3 is CASKGSNYGYTF. The CDR3 DNA is TGTGCCAGCAAGGGGTCTAACTATGGCTACACCTTC. The rearrangement joins TRBV14 to TRBJ1-2, with a weak D call TRBD1 (5 bases). Germline-derived CDR1 and CDR2 are SGHDN and FVKESK. The CDR3 has 12 residues. V was trimmed by 7 bases and J by 0 bases, leaving 6 bases between them.

This rearrangement joins TRBV19 to TRBJ1-2, with 9 bases identical to TRBD1. Germline CDR1 and CDR2: LNHDA and SQIVND (reference sequence). CDR3 length: 12 amino acids. With 5 bases clipped from V and 13 bases from J, the junction kept 8 bases outside the gene matches. CDR3 residues: CASSSGTGKGTF. The CDR3 DNA follows: TGTGCCAGTAGTTCCGGGACAGGGAAGGGCACCTTC.

The chain links TRBV4-1 to TRBJ2-1, with D possibly being TRBD1 (6 bases). CDR3 length equals 13 residues. Germline values: CDR1 MGHRA, CDR2 YSYEKL. V was clipped by 0 bases and J by 11 bases, with 11 bases between them. DNA for the CDR3: TGCGCCAGCAGCCAAGACGAGGACAGACAGCAGTTCTTC. Translated: CASSQDEDRQQFF.

In its sample, this clone was seen a few times. This chain connects TRBV14 to TRBJ1-1; D gene unclear. V was cut by 3 bases and J by 1 base, with 12 bases left in between. From germline, CDR1 is SGHDN and CDR2 FVKESK. This CDR3 is 15 amino acids long. DNA for the CDR3: TGTGCCAGCAGCCAGACCAGGACTGAGAACACTGAAGCTTTCTTT. Protein product: CASSQTRTENTEAFF.